These 8 T cell receptor beta chains came from one sample sequenced in a study of blood T cell repertoires in COVID-19. Assay used: immunoSEQ multiplex PCR; TCRdb lists only in-frame clones, some missing. The sample consists of about 130,000 clones, around 76% of them appearing once. Specimen: peripheral blood. These TCRs come from a man older than 75 with COVID-19, enrolled during active disease.

The J gene is TRBJ1-1, the V gene TRBV18; 9 bases match TRBD1. The CDR3 is 17 residues long. Germline assignment: CDR1 KGHSH and CDR2 LQKENI. Unmatched junction bases numbered 12, after V lost 3 bases and J lost 4 bases. The CDR3 loop reads CASSPGDRGTETTEAFF. CDR3 sequence (DNA): TGTGCCAGCTCACCGGGAGACAGGGGGACGGAAACCACTGAAGCTTTCTTT.

The V and J genes are TRBV5-1 and TRBJ2-1, with a possible D match to TRBD1 (6 bases). V was trimmed by 2 bases and J by 8 bases, leaving 8 bases between them. This CDR3 contains 12 residues. Per the germline V gene, CDR1 is SGHRS and CDR2 is YFSETQ. The CDR3, as DNA: TGCGCCAGCAGCTTCAGACAGGATGAGCAGTTCTTC. This codes for CASSFRQDEQFF.

The table lists this clone with a few counts. The chain couples TRBV5-5 to TRBJ1-5; the match to TRBD1 covers 9 bases. Trimming cost V 3 bases and J 6 bases; bases outside gene matches: 13. Germline CDR1 is SGHKS and CDR2 is YYEKEE (reference sequence). CDR3 length: 17 residues. The CDR3: CASSWGAAGQGRQPQHF. The DNA of the CDR3 is TGTGCCAGCAGCTGGGGTGCTGCGGGACAGGGACGTCAGCCCCAGCATTTT.

This clone showed up just once. The chain uses TRBV7-2 and TRBJ1-3, with a tentative D call TRBD1 (6 bases). Trimming left V 6 bases short and J 3 bases short, with 9 bases between. The V gene's germline CDR1 is SGHTA and CDR2 FQGNSA. The CDR3 runs to 13 residues. CDR3 sequence: CASSSGDGNTIYF. The CDR3, as DNA: TGTGCCAGCAGTTCAGGGGATGGAAACACCATATATTTT.

The chain links TRBV21-1 to TRBJ1-2; the D call in the table, TRBD1, was not verified against the DNA. TRBV21-1 has pseudogene status. The length of the CDR3 is 19 residues. In DNA form, the CDR3 reads TGTGCCAGCAGCAAGGATCCGGAGGCAGGGGAAGATATGTACTATGGCTACACCTTC. This encodes CASSKDPEAGEDMYYGYTF.

The rearrangement links TRBV19 to TRBJ2-7; TRBD2 agrees at 14 bases. With 4 bases clipped from V and 1 base from J, the junction kept 12 bases outside the gene matches. There are 19 residues in the CDR3. Germline V gene sequence: CDR1 LNHDA, CDR2 SQIVND (reference sequence). CDR3 DNA: TGTGCCAGTAGTAACTCTCCGGGACTAGCGGGAGTAGGTTCCTACGAGCAGTACTTC. Its protein product is CASSNSPGLAGVGSYEQYF. Full variable domain (rest looked up from reference TRBV19 and TRBJ2-7): DGGITQSPKYLFRKEGQNVTLSCEQNLNHDAMYWYRQDPGQGLRLIYYSQIVNDFQKGDIAEGYSVSREKKESFPLTVTSAQKNPTAFYLCASSNSPGLAGVGSYEQYFGPGTRLTVT.

This clone has more than one count but fewer than ten. The same CDR3 can be traced to other DNA sequences in this sample. The chain joins TRBV30 to TRBJ1-6; D gene ambiguous. The germline CDR1 and CDR2 sequences are GTSNPN and SVGIG (reference sequence). Trimming removed 3 bases at V and 8 bases at J, with 11 bases between. CDR3 length equals 13 residues. CDR3 sequence (DNA): TGTGCCTGGAGCCCAGGATCGGATTCACCCCTCCACTTT. It yields the protein CAWSPGSDSPLHF.

V gene TRBV2 combines with J gene TRBJ1-1; 8 bases map to TRBD1. The V and J ends lost 6 bases and 0 bases, in that order; junction bases with no gene match: 6. There are 15 residues in the CDR3. Germline loops: CDR1 SNHLY, CDR2 FYNNEI. The CDR3 sequence: CASSRTGSMNTEAFF. The CDR3 bases are TGTGCCAGCAGCCGGACAGGGAGTATGAACACTGAAGCTTTCTTT.